These 19 T cell receptor beta chains were all obtained from the same sample, sequenced in a study of OX40 agonist ivuxolimab in advanced cancers. Sequencing was performed with immunoSEQ multiplex PCR; in TCRdb, only in-frame clones are kept and a portion is missing. The data hold tens of thousands of clones, with approximately 90% observed a single time. This specimen was CD4+ or CD8+ T cells sorted from blood, taken in a trial of the OX40 agonist ivuxolimab. The origin of the receptors is an adult with an advanced solid tumor such as melanoma, head and neck, liver or kidney cancer.

This rearrangement joins TRBV5-1 to TRBJ2-7; the match to TRBD2 covers 14 bases. CDR3 length: 16 residues. With 4 bases clipped from V and 4 bases from J, the junction kept 7 bases outside the gene matches. The germline V gene encodes CDR1 SGHRS and CDR2 YFSETQ. In nucleotides, the CDR3 is TGCGCCAGCAGCCCGTTCGGGACTAGCGGGAGTTACGAGCAGTACTTC. This gives the protein CASSPFGTSGSYEQYF.

This chain joins TRBV28 and TRBJ1-5; D might be TRBD1 (6 bases). Germline V gives CDR1 MDHEN, CDR2 SYDVKM. Trimming shortened V by 5 bases and J by 4 bases, and 21 bases separated the two germline ends. The CDR3 runs to 17 residues. The CDR3 coding sequence is TGTGCCAGCAGTCCGGCCGGGGGGCGCGTCGGGAATCAGCCCCAGCATTTT. This codes for CASSPAGGRVGNQPQHF.

The V gene is TRBV11-2, the J gene TRBJ2-3; TRBD2 agrees at 10 bases. This CDR3 has 17 residues. Trimming removed 4 bases from V and 6 bases from J; junction bases left unmatched: 13. The germline gives CDR1 SGHAT, CDR2 FQNNGV. DNA of the CDR3: TGTGCCAGCAGCTCCCACAGGTCTAGCGGGAGTGGGGATACGCAGTATTTT. This encodes CASSSHRSSGSGDTQYF.

This chain links TRBV5-4 with TRBJ2-5; 7 nucleotides match TRBD2. CDR1 and CDR2 (germline): SGHNT, YYREEE (reference sequence). The CDR3 runs 17 residues. Trimming took 4 bases from V and 5 from J; bases not matched to a gene: 17. Here the CDR3 DNA reads TGTGCCAGCAGCCCCTCCGGTAGCGGGTTAGGGCGGGAGACCCAGTACTTC. Its protein product is CASSPSGSGLGRETQYF.

The rearrangement links TRBV7-9 to TRBJ1-6, with TRBD1 matching over 7 bases. The germline CDR1 and CDR2 sequences are SEHNR and FQNEAQ (reference sequence). The CDR3 contains 16 residues. V was pared by 5 bases and J by 1 base, with 5 bases of the junction left unmatched. The CDR3 DNA reads TGTGCCAGCAGCGAACAGGGGTTGTCCTATAATTCACCCCTCCACTTT. Protein: CASSEQGLSYNSPLHF.

The J gene is TRBJ2-1, the V gene TRBV4-1, with D unresolved. The CDR3 totals 14 residues. Between the trimmed V and J ends, which lost 0 bases and 7 bases, there was a span of 10 bases. Germline values: CDR1 MGHRA, CDR2 YSYEKL. The CDR3 DNA is TGCGCCAGCAGCCAAGAACAAGGAAAGAATGAGCAGTTCTTC. Protein: CASSQEQGKNEQFF.

The J gene is TRBJ2-7, the V gene TRBV29-1, with D uncertain. The germline V gene has CDR1 SQVTM and CDR2 ANQGSEA. The length of the CDR3 is 11 residues. Trimming pared 7 bases from V and 4 bases from J, leaving 11 bases between. The CDR3 spells CSASTDYEQYF. CDR3 bases: TGCAGCGCCTCAACAGATTACGAGCAGTACTTC.

This clone turned up a few times. V gene TRBV15 combines with J gene TRBJ1-5; no firm D call. CDR1 and CDR2 (germline): LNHNV, YYDKDF (reference sequence). The CDR3 is made up of 10 amino acids. The CDR3 here is CGAGNQPQHF. CDR3 sequence (DNA): TGTGGAGCCGGCAATCAGCCCCAGCATTTT.

The CDR3 bases are TGTGCCAGCTCCCAACTCCGAACGGATGGCTACACCTTC. This sequence encodes CASSQLRTDGYTF. This rearrangement joins TRBV18 to TRBJ1-2; D is unresolved. Germline loops: CDR1 KGHSH, CDR2 LQKENI. V shed 6 bases and J shed 6 bases, with 14 bases lying between them. The CDR3 totals 13 residues.

This rearrangement joins TRBV29-1 to TRBJ2-3; TRBD2 matches at 8 bases. V shed 4 bases and J 7 bases; nucleotides not matched to a gene: 16. CDR3 length equals 16 residues. Germline V gene data show CDR1 as SQVTM and CDR2 as ANQGSEA. CDR3 in amino acids: CSVVPSRRGGANTQYF. The CDR3 nucleotides read TGCAGCGTTGTGCCCAGCCGTCGGGGGGGCGCGAATACGCAGTATTTT.

V gene TRBV9 combines with J gene TRBJ1-1; D remains unclear. The V and J ends lost 3 bases and 1 base respectively, with 10 bases between them. CDR3 length: 14 amino acids. Germline V gene lookup returns CDR1 SGDLS and CDR2 YYNGEE. CDR3 sequence: CASSGTTANTEAFF. CDR3 nucleotide sequence: TGTGCCAGCAGCGGTACCACAGCGAACACTGAAGCTTTCTTT.

The chain recombines TRBV19 with TRBJ2-1; D ambiguous. CDR3 size: 14 residues. Deletions cut 4 bases from V and 1 base from J, with 8 bases between. CDR1 LNHDA and CDR2 SQIVND come from the germline V gene (reference sequence). In DNA form, the CDR3 reads TGTGCCAGTAGTACCGGGTGGTCCTACAATGAGCAGTTCTTC. Its protein product is CASSTGWSYNEQFF.

V usage is TRBV6-5 and J usage is TRBJ2-7, with no clear D. The CDR3 extends over 12 amino acids. Deletions cut 5 bases from V and 4 bases from J, with 9 bases between. CDR1 and CDR2 from the germline V gene are MNHEY and SVGAGI. The CDR3 nucleotides are TGTGCCAGCAGTCCCGTGGGTTACGAGCAGTACTTC. Amino acid sequence: CASSPVGYEQYF.

The CDR3, as DNA: TGCAGCGCCGGACAGCAACTCAACACCGGGGAGCTGTTTTTT. Residues: CSAGQQLNTGELFF. V is TRBV29-1 and J is TRBJ2-2; possible D gene TRBD1, 6 bases. Trimming removed 7 bases at V and 2 bases at J, with 14 bases between. The germline V gene has CDR1 SQVTM and CDR2 ANQGSEA. The CDR3 is 14 residues long.

The chain joins TRBV4-1 to TRBJ2-5; D might be TRBD1 (6 bases). V was shortened by 0 bases and J by 5 bases, with 16 bases between the two germline ends. The germline CDR1 and CDR2 sequences are MGHRA and YSYEKL. The CDR3 has 16 amino acids. The CDR3 DNA reads as TGCGCCAGCAGCCAAGATGTAAGGGGGTATGGGGAGACCCAGTACTTC. Translation: CASSQDVRGYGETQYF.

The rearrangement joins TRBV10-2 to TRBJ2-1, with D perhaps matching TRBD1 (6 bases). Trimming removed 7 bases from V and 0 bases from J, with 13 bases in between. The CDR3 is 15 amino acids. Germline assignment: CDR1 WSHSY and CDR2 SAAADI. The CDR3 region is CASTFTGFSYNEQFF. The CDR3 region has the DNA TGCGCCAGCACTTTCACAGGGTTCTCCTACAATGAGCAGTTCTTC.

The rearrangement links TRBV12-5 to TRBJ2-7; 9 bases map to TRBD1. The V segment lost 7 bases and the J segment 4 bases; nucleotides outside the gene matches: 11. This CDR3 comprises 15 residues. Germline CDR1 reads LGHNT; CDR2 reads FRNRAP. DNA of the CDR3: TGTGCTAGTGTTATTCGGACAGGGACAGGGTACGAGCAGTACTTC. It codes for CASVIRTGTGYEQYF.

Only a few counts were recorded for this clone. This sequence joins TRBV7-2 and TRBJ2-7; 7 positions match TRBD1. CDR1 and CDR2 from the germline V gene are SGHTA and FQGNSA. The junction had 4 bases not matched to a gene; V was cut back by 3 bases and J by 2 bases. The CDR3 contains 14 residues. CDR3 amino acids: CASSFGQVTYEQYF. The CDR3 DNA is TGTGCCAGCAGCTTCGGACAGGTCACCTACGAGCAGTACTTC. Based on the CDR3 plus reference TRBV7-2 and TRBJ2-7, the full variable domain is GAGVSQSPSNKVTEKGKDVELRCDPISGHTALYWYRQSLGQGLEFLIYFQGNSAPDKSGLPSDRFSAERTGGSVSTLTIQRTQQEDSAVYLCASSFGQVTYEQYFGPGTRLTVT.

As to this clone: The same CDR3 arises from other DNA sequences in this sample as well. V usage is TRBV5-1 and J usage is TRBJ2-1, with 9 bases fitting TRBD2. CDR1 and CDR2 (germline): SGHRS, YFSETQ. This CDR3 region has 16 residues. V shed 2 bases, J shed 0 bases, and the junction held 3 bases outside the gene matches. The CDR3 region has the DNA TGCGCCAGCAGCTTTCTAGCGGGAAGCTCCTACAATGAGCAGTTCTTC. As protein: CASSFLAGSSYNEQFF.